This T cell receptor (beta chain) derives from a study of blood T cell repertoires in COVID-19. The wider study: In each case, the material was cDNA or gDNA derived from T cells, B-cell-depleted T cells, or PBMCs.

Germline values: CDR1 SEHNR, CDR2 FQNEAQ (reference sequence). Trimming cost V 1 base and J 2 bases; bases outside gene matches: 14. The CDR3 is 19 amino acids. Produced via immunoSEQ multiplex PCR; TCRdb's table is partial and in-frame only. The top ten hold just over 3% of the sample, which has more than 100,000 clones, about 85% seen once. The chain combines TRBV7-9 with TRBJ2-3; 8 bases line up with TRBD2. The sample consisted of peripheral blood. This TCR was recovered from a man aged 45-65 years in a cohort sampled during active COVID-19. CDR3 residues: CASSLVDPGWRGDTDTQYF. The CDR3 nucleotides read TGTGCCAGCAGCTTAGTGGACCCCGGGTGGCGGGGGGACACAGATACGCAGTATTTT.